This TCR beta chain was identified during a study of technical replicates of blood from a few donors. CDR3 length: 16 amino acids. Germline CDR1 is MGHRA and CDR2 is YSYEKL. The germline V and J ends were trimmed by 0 bases and 0 bases, with 9 bases remaining between them. A single count supports this clone. The method was immunoSEQ multiplex PCR; TCRdb's version includes in-frame clones alone and lacks a portion of them. The sample gives approximately 75,000 clones, around 97% of which show up once; 0.29% is in the top ten. The receptor was isolated from a human donor in good health. The chain carries TRBV4-1 and TRBJ1-3; no clear D. The specimen sequenced was T cells isolated from PBMCs. This CDR3 is CASSQDMSSSGNTIYF. For the CDR3, the DNA is TGCGCCAGCAGCCAAGATATGAGTAGCTCTGGAAACACCATATATTTT.